This T cell receptor (beta chain) was captured by sequencing in a study of regulatory T cells in long-lasting Graves disease (dated by TCRdb to the early 2020s). Notes on the research overall: Patients with newly diagnosed Graves' disease had been on antithyroid drugs for under 3 months. The study was conducted in China and was registered as a clinical trial. Patients with persistent Graves' disease were compared with patients with newly diagnosed Graves' disease using TCR sequencing and RNA sequencing of peripheral blood. A total of 35 or so samples were covered by TCR sequencing, comprising some 13 persistent and 20 or so newly diagnosed Graves' disease patients. What the study reported, not specific to this receptor: Sequencing and analysis were limited to the TCR beta chain. A larger number of public clonotypes was shared among persistent patients (approximately 2,600) than among newly diagnosed patients (around 880). The authors acknowledged the small sample size as a limitation that may reduce accuracy. Lower TCR Shannon entropy and fewer highly expanded clones were observed in persistent Graves' disease patients than in newly diagnosed patients, which suggested clonal expansion. Preferential use of TRBV28, TRBJ1-2 and TRBJ2-5 was observed in persistent disease, whereas TRBV20-1 and TRBJ2-1 were favored in newly diagnosed disease. Peripheral blood alone was examined, since thyroid tissue, which constituted the primary lesion, could not be accessed.

The library was generated by multiplex PCR. TCRdb lists the instrument as Illumina HiSeq 4000. To build TCR beta libraries, CDR3 regions were amplified by Arm-PCR using iRepertoire HTBI primers. PCR products were gel purified before sequencing. The published analysis was carried out like this. Gene usage analysis of CDR3 amino acid clonotypes used the roughly 60 TRBV and around 13 TRBJ segments found across samples. COPE and FqMerger were used to merge filtered high-quality paired reads into contigs. BLAST was used to align contigs to IMGT TRBV, TRBD and TRBJ reference genes, and CDR3 was defined according to IMGT. Any clonotype with a frequency above 0.1% was classified as a highly expanded clone. Shannon entropy served as the measure of repertoire diversity, while the Gini coefficient captured V-J evenness. A clonotype was considered public if more than one individual shared it. Clones were called with MiXCR by TCRdb after fastp trimmed the public reads at Q25, and only in-frame beta chains were retained. Rows merge per CDR3 protein into single entries with the most common DNA and genes. The V and J calls here are based on TCRdb, not the publication. This sample is represented by about 530,000 distinct CDR3 sequences; roughly a sixth of them were singletons. The ten largest clones represent 25% of the sample.

Note on this clonotype: What antigen it recognizes has not been identified. A read error may explain this, as a much larger clone is one base away.

This sample's time point label indicates: newly diagnosed GD, antithyroid drugs for less than 3 months. For both TCR sequencing and RNA sequencing, RNA was extracted from PBMCs using TRIzol. The diagnosis of Graves' disease was made according to American Thyroid Association guidelines. Patients were recruited from an endocrinology department in Xi'an, China. Each patient gave approximately 9 milliliters of peripheral blood, collected in an EDTA anticoagulant tube. PBMCs were isolated by Ficoll Paque Plus density gradient separation without further T cell sorting. An Agilent 2100 Bioanalyzer and agarose gel were used to check RNA quality, while a NanoDrop 2000 measured RNA concentration. Between the V and J ends, shortened by 6 bases and 5 bases respectively, the junction contains 16 bases. CDR1 and CDR2, looked up from the germline V gene, are KGHSH and LQKENI. The CDR3 has 14 amino acids, counting the end cysteine and phenylalanine. Only the CDR3 DNA is retained, 42 bases long and in frame from the first base.

The sample also formed part of further work on T cells in Graves' hyperthyroidism and ophthalmopathy. Per the second study: Stable Graves' hyperthyroidism was defined as no progression to ophthalmopathy during 18 months of follow-up. Hyperthyroidism patients were aged 18 to 65 years and newly diagnosed, with disease duration of less than 2 months. Exclusion was applied to patients with uncontrolled infections, other autoimmune diseases, pregnancy or lactation. Clinical symptoms, serum thyroxine and TRAb, thyroid ultrasound, and orbital computed tomography formed the basis for the diagnoses. For the first round of RT-PCR on the TCR CDR3, the HTBI primer set was used together with the Qiagen OneStep RT-PCR kit. Most expanded thyroid clonotypes (frequency above 0.001) were also detected in blood, suggesting blood repertoires may reflect thyroid immune responses. A 13 V-J signature model separated ophthalmopathy from stable hyperthyroidism, with around 90% sensitivity and 81% to 83% specificity in cross-validation and 80%/75% in testing. In validation, the model predicted progression to ophthalmopathy a median of roughly 6.2 months before onset, with 65% to 71% sensitivity and 72.22% specificity. To identify TCR V-J signatures that set the groups apart, the researchers used a discovery cohort of 95 to 100 patients, made up of around 40 with Graves' ophthalmopathy and 57 with stable Graves' hyperthyroidism. Whether ophthalmopathy could be predicted prospectively was tested in an independent validation cohort made up of roughly 19 hyperthyroidism patients plus 17 patients who later progressed to ophthalmopathy. The approximately 95 discovery patients were divided at random into training and test sets in a 7:3 ratio. Thyroid tissue and blood T-cell repertoires from roughly six Graves' hyperthyroidism patients were also compared in the study. After blood sampling, hyperthyroidism patients were treated with methimazole at a starting dose of 30 mg daily, and ophthalmopathy patients were treated with high-dose intravenous methylprednisolone. The libraries were constructed in a second round of multiplex PCR and then size-selected and purified. Libraries were sequenced paired-end with 100 bp reads on an Illumina HiSeq2000. SOAPnuke was used to process the raw data, with reads discarded if the reads contained adapters or uncalled bases, had a mean Phred below 15, or lacked an exact constant-primer or identifier match. High-quality paired reads were merged with COPE v1.2.5, and unique nucleotide sequences were defined as clonotypes. MiTCR v1.1 was used to align the clonotypes against IMGT TRBV, TRBD and TRBJ reference segments. Analysis was restricted to V-J combinations with a frequency above 0.0001, which covered about 99% of repertoires. A TCS score was defined as the ratio between F50 (clonal expansion) and ExV (chaos), using BLOSUM62-based TCRdist between CDR3 peptides within each V-J. Welch's t-statistics and random forest reduced 500 to 650 V-J features to about 12, which were used in a naive Bayes classifier (R e1071). Sample size was not statistically predetermined, and investigators were not blinded to group allocation. The paper reports TCR Vbeta CDR3 sequencing of roughly 140 peripheral blood samples: 43 ophthalmopathy, 75 to 80 hyperthyroidism and 17 progressor patients.

The source material was peripheral blood mononuclear cells (PBMCs), sampled at new diagnosis, from a patient treated with antithyroid drugs. The chain couples TRBV18 to TRBJ1-2, with no confidently assigned D gene. The sequence came from a woman aged 35-65 years with Graves disease. Donor details come from another sample of the same person, matched by shared clones. CDR3 reads: CASSLVGVVYGYTF. The DNA sequence reads TGTGCCAGCTCCCTCGTCGGGGTTGTGTATGGCTACACCTTC.